This note documents a single T cell receptor beta chain sequence. Gene names and germline refer to mouse. The read comes to an end 1 residue before the CDR3 does, leaving the germline J gene to fill in the end. The sample belongs to a study of tissue T cells after allogeneic stem cell transplantation. Trimming cost V 6 bases and J 3 bases; bases outside gene matches: 5. Germline V gene sequence: CDR1 FNHDT, CDR2 SITEND (reference sequence). This CDR3 contains 14 residues. Sample time point: mouse harvest day 14 after allogeneic transplant. The graft held 10^6 splenic CD5+ T cells and 10^7 T-cell-depleted bone marrow cells. Sequencing of TCRbeta CDR3 at survey depth gave sequences and template counts. Sequencing used immunoSEQ multiplex PCR; TCRdb keeps in-frame clones, though not all of them. The data hold 4,500 to 5,000 clones, with approximately 49% observed a single time.

Sequencing used lymph node tissue. V usage is TRBV19 and J usage is TRBJ1-4; 7 bases are a match to TRBD1. This sequence was found in a female BALB/c mouse given C57BL/6 T cells with graft-versus-host disease after an allogeneic hematopoietic cell transplant. The CDR3 sequence: CASTQTGPNERLFF. The CDR3 bases that were read are TGTGCCAGCACCCAGACAGGGCCCAACGAAAGATTATTT.